A single sample is the source of the 29 T cell receptor beta chains below, sequenced in a study of radiation and T cells in renal cell carcinoma. The assay was immunoSEQ multiplex PCR, and TCRdb's table has in-frame clones only and misses some. The data show approximately 150,000 clones, roughly nine tenths seen once. Time point reported: baseline pretreatment blood. The treatment here: 15 Gy SBRT to primary tumor, nephrectomy 4 weeks later. The source was blood, collected from a patient whose treatment included radiotherapy and nephrectomy. Receptor source: a woman between 70 and 85 years old with renal cell carcinoma.

V gene TRBV10-3 combines with J gene TRBJ1-2; the D gene is possibly TRBD1 (5 bases). Germline lookup yields CDR1 ENHRY and CDR2 SYGVKD. V was shortened by 0 bases and J by 1 base, with 9 bases between the two germline ends. There are 15 residues in the CDR3. The DNA for the CDR3 is TGTGCCATCAGTGAGTCCTGGACAATTAACTATGGCTACACCTTC. Amino acid sequence: CAISESWTINYGYTF.

The rearrangement links TRBV9 to TRBJ1-1; D ambiguous. The CDR3 loop spans 14 amino acids. V was clipped by 0 bases and J by 4 bases, with 10 bases between them. The V gene's germline CDR1 is SGDLS and CDR2 YYNGEE. The CDR3 reads CASSVGGVGTEAFF. The DNA for the CDR3 is TGTGCCAGCAGCGTAGGGGGAGTCGGCACTGAAGCTTTCTTT.

This clone showed up just once. CDR3 residues: CASSLDRRGNEKLFF. As DNA, the CDR3 is TGTGCCAGCAGCTTAGATCGGAGGGGGAATGAAAAACTGTTTTTT. The rearrangement uses TRBV11-2 and TRBJ1-4; a weak D match, TRBD1 (6 bases). Looked up from germline, CDR1 is SGHAT and CDR2 is FQNNGV. The V end lost 0 bases, the J end lost 5 bases, and 10 bases lay between the germline ends. The CDR3 loop spans 15 amino acids.

The chain combines TRBV18 with TRBJ1-6, with D tentatively TRBD1 (6 bases). Germline loops: CDR1 KGHSH, CDR2 LQKENI. The CDR3 sequence is 15 residues long. V lost 6 bases to trimming and J lost 3 bases, with 12 bases between them. CDR3 residues: CASSGQSDYNSPLHF. The CDR3 region has the DNA TGTGCCAGCTCCGGACAGTCAGACTATAATTCACCCCTCCACTTT. The full variable domain, in which reference TRBV18 and TRBJ1-6 provide the parts outside the CDR3, is NAGVMQNPRHLVRRRGQEARLRCSPMKGHSHVYWYRQLPEEGLKFMVYLQKENIIDESGMPKERFSAEFPKEGPSILRIQQVVRGDSAAYFCASSGQSDYNSPLHFGNGTRLTVT.

The genes are TRBV14 and TRBJ1-2, with D maybe TRBD1 (5 bases). Trimming left V 0 bases short and J 5 bases short, with 10 bases between. CDR3 length: 14 residues. Germline V lookup: CDR1 SGHDN, CDR2 FVKESK. Here the CDR3 reads CASSQDRGGYGYTF. The CDR3 DNA is TGTGCCAGCAGCCAAGATCGGGGGGGGTATGGCTACACCTTC.

V usage is TRBV9 and J usage is TRBJ1-4; D might be TRBD1 (5 bases). V lost 9 bases to trimming and J lost 4 bases, with 16 bases between them. The CDR3 is 14 amino acids. Germline V gene data show CDR1 as SGDLS and CDR2 as YYNGEE. CDR3 nucleotides: TGTGCCACCGGCCCGGGACTGTTTAATGAAAAACTGTTTTTT. This translates into CATGPGLFNEKLFF.

Concerning this clone itself: Additional DNA sequences in this sample encode the identical CDR3. The V gene is TRBV15, the J gene TRBJ1-5; D is uncertain. This CDR3 is 14 amino acids long. The V and J ends lost 0 bases and 4 bases respectively, with 7 bases between them. Looked up from germline, CDR1 is LNHNV and CDR2 is YYDKDF (reference sequence). The CDR3 nucleotides read TGTGCCACCAGCAGAGATAGAGGTAATCAGCCCCAGCATTTT. Translation: CATSRDRGNQPQHF.

V gene TRBV2 combines with J gene TRBJ1-6, with a possible D match to TRBD1 (6 bases). V lost 8 bases, J lost 12 bases, and 17 bases lay in between. Germline V CDR1 and CDR2: SNHLY, FYNNEI. CDR3 length equals 13 residues. CDR3 residues: CASSPQGDEPLHF. Here the CDR3 DNA reads TGTGCCAGCTCCCCACAGGGCGATGAACCCCTCCACTTT.

The chain carries TRBV13 and TRBJ2-3, with D possibly TRBD1 on 6 matching bases. Trimming took off 5 bases at V and 0 bases at J, with 18 bases between the two ends. Germline loops: CDR1 PRHDT, CDR2 FYEKMQ (reference sequence). The CDR3 totals 17 residues. CDR3 in amino acids: CASSPRRQDPSTDTQYF. In nucleotides, the CDR3 is TGTGCCAGCAGCCCCCGTAGACAGGACCCTAGCACAGATACGCAGTATTTT.

As DNA, the CDR3 is TGTGCCAGCAGCCGAATGAGGTACGAATGGGACGAATCTAACTATGGCTACACCTTC. Amino acids: CASSRMRYEWDESNYGYTF. J is TRBJ1-2 and V is TRBV27; D might be TRBD1 (5 bases). Between the trimmed V and J ends, which lost 6 bases and 0 bases, there was a span of 26 bases. This CDR3 region has 19 residues. Germline CDR1 and CDR2: MNHEY and SMNVEV (reference sequence).

This clone was recorded only once. This chain uses TRBV4-2 with TRBJ1-1, with D tentatively TRBD1 (5 bases). Trimming left V 3 bases short and J 6 bases short, with 17 bases between. Germline CDR1 reads LGHNA; CDR2 reads YNFKEQ. The CDR3 covers 15 residues. In DNA, the CDR3 is TGTGCCAGCAGCCACTCCCGGGACGGTTGGGCTGAAGCTTTCTTT. This encodes CASSHSRDGWAEAFF.

This chain uses TRBV19 with TRBJ1-2; D gene uncertain. Trimming left V 10 bases short and J 2 bases short, with 8 bases between. This CDR3 region has 11 residues. Germline V CDR1 and CDR2: LNHDA, SQIVND (reference sequence). CDR3 nucleotide sequence: TGTGCCACCCGTAAGAACTATGGCTACACCTTC. Translating it yields CATRKNYGYTF.

This chain connects TRBV7-2 to TRBJ2-3; 8 nucleotides align to TRBD2. Germline V CDR1 and CDR2: SGHTA, FQGNSA. The CDR3 spans 15 residues. V was clipped by 5 bases and J by 1 base; unmatched bases: 5. CDR3 in amino acids: CASSPWRGGTDTQYF. The CDR3, as DNA: TGTGCCAGCAGCCCCTGGCGGGGGGGCACAGATACGCAGTATTTT.

V is TRBV6-1 and J is TRBJ1-2, with D tentatively TRBD1 (5 bases). CDR1 is MNHNS, CDR2 SASEGT, per germline. V lost 2 bases and J 6 bases, leaving 13 bases between the germline ends. CDR3 length: 14 residues. The CDR3 DNA follows: TGTGCCAGCAGTGAACGGGACGCCTGGGATGGCTACACCTTC. Its translation: CASSERDAWDGYTF.

This chain joins TRBV7-8 and TRBJ2-1; D uncertain. This CDR3 region has 18 residues. Germline loops: CDR1 SGHVS, CDR2 FQNEAQ. The V end was cut by 1 base, the J end by 2 bases, with 18 bases between. The CDR3 protein is CASSLGFGIQFTYNEQFF. The DNA of the CDR3 is TGTGCCAGCAGCTTAGGGTTTGGCATACAATTTACCTACAATGAGCAGTTCTTC.

The chain has TRBV6-5 and TRBJ1-6, with unresolved D. Germline V gene sequence: CDR1 MNHEY, CDR2 SVGAGI. This CDR3 has 14 amino acids. Trimming left V 4 bases short and J 8 bases short, with 12 bases between. CDR3 in DNA: TGTGCCAGCAGTTCCGGACCCACTTATTCACCCCTCCACTTT. Residues: CASSSGPTYSPLHF.

V and J are TRBV18 and TRBJ2-3; D uncertain. V shed 5 bases and J shed 2 bases, with 2 bases lying between them. Germline-derived CDR1 and CDR2 are KGHSH and LQKENI. This CDR3 has 11 amino acids. The DNA for the CDR3 is TGTGCCAGCTCAAACACAGATACGCAGTATTTT. Its translation is CASSNTDTQYF.

V gene TRBV4-3 combines with J gene TRBJ2-3; 13 nucleotides line up with TRBD2. CDR3 length equals 15 residues. Germline assignment: CDR1 LGHNA and CDR2 YSLEER. The junction had 1 base not matched to a gene; V was cut back by 1 base and J by 6 bases. The CDR3 region has the DNA TGCGCCAGCAGCCAAGGGACTAGCGGGAGTGATACGCAGTATTTT. It codes for CASSQGTSGSDTQYF.

The J gene is TRBJ1-5, the V gene TRBV10-3; 11 positions agree with TRBD1. This CDR3 region has 17 residues. CDR1 is ENHRY, CDR2 SYGVKD, per germline. V lost 4 bases to trimming and J lost 1 base; unmatched junction nucleotides: 6. CDR3 sequence: CAISGGQGGRSNQPQHF. Written as DNA, the CDR3 is TGTGCCATCAGTGGGGGACAGGGGGGTCGGAGCAATCAGCCCCAGCATTTT.

This rearrangement joins TRBV5-5 to TRBJ1-3; no clear D gene. The ends were cut back, 4 bases at V and 0 bases at J, with 8 bases in the middle. CDR3 length: 14 residues. The germline V gene has CDR1 SGHKS and CDR2 YYEKEE (reference sequence). CDR3 nucleotides: TGTGCCAGCAGCCCGGGGAGCTCTGGAAACACCATATATTTT. It specifies CASSPGSSGNTIYF.

V is TRBV28 and J is TRBJ1-1; the match to TRBD1 covers 7 bases. This CDR3 contains 13 residues. Trimming took 0 bases from V and 5 from J; bases not matched to a gene: 0. Germline loops: CDR1 MDHEN, CDR2 SYDVKM. CDR3 sequence reads: CASSLWTGTEAFF. The CDR3 DNA sequence: TGTGCCAGCAGTTTATGGACAGGGACTGAAGCTTTCTTT. Variable domain in full (rest from reference TRBV28 and TRBJ1-1): DVKVTQSSRYLVKRTGEKVFLECVQDMDHENMFWYRQDPGLGLRLIYFSYDVKMKEKGDIPEGYSVSREKKERFSLILESASTNQTSMYLCASSLWTGTEAFFGQGTRLTVV.

In its sample, this clone was seen once. The genes are TRBV6-5 and TRBJ1-2; the match to TRBD1 covers 8 bases. The CDR3 is 16 amino acids. The V gene's germline CDR1 is MNHEY and CDR2 SVGAGI. The V and J ends lost 4 bases and 3 bases, in that order; junction bases with no gene match: 10. The DNA for the CDR3 is TGTGCCAGCAGTTCCGTACCCGGGACAGGATACTATGGCTACACCTTC. It translates to CASSSVPGTGYYGYTF.

This chain joins TRBV11-2 and TRBJ2-4, with a possible D match to TRBD1 (6 bases). V lost 5 bases, J lost 6 bases, and 11 bases lay in between. CDR3 length: 13 amino acids. From germline, CDR1 is SGHAT and CDR2 FQNNGV. The DNA for the CDR3 is TGTGCCAGCAGCCTCGACAGGAGAAACATTCAGTACTTC. Amino acid sequence: CASSLDRRNIQYF. Full variable domain (remainder filled in from reference TRBV11-2 and TRBJ2-4): EAGVAQSPRYKIIEKRQSVAFWCNPISGHATLYWYQQILGQGPKLLIQFQNNGVVDDSQLPKDRFSAERLKGVDSTLKIQPAKLEDSAVYLCASSLDRRNIQYFGAGTRLSVL.

This chain joins TRBV30 and TRBJ1-2; weak D call: TRBD1 (5 bases). CDR1 is GTSNPN, CDR2 SVGIG, per germline (reference sequence). The CDR3 has 13 residues. The V end was cut by 4 bases, the J end by 6 bases, with 15 bases between. The CDR3 reads CAWTGRGDDGYTF. CDR3 bases: TGTGCCTGGACTGGGAGGGGAGACGATGGCTACACCTTC. The variable domain in full, completed from reference TRBV30 and TRBJ1-2, reads SQTIHQWPATLVQPVGSPLSLECTVEGTSNPNLYWYRQAAGRGLQLLFYSVGIGQISSEVPQNLSASRPQDRQFILSSKKLLLSDSGFYLCAWTGRGDDGYTFGSGTRLTVV.

The chain recombines TRBV11-3 with TRBJ2-1; D call uncertain. The CDR3 contains 13 residues. V was shortened by 4 bases and J by 2 bases, with 6 bases between the two germline ends. In germline, CDR1 is SGHNT, CDR2 YENEEA. The CDR3 DNA reads TGTGCCAGCAGCTCGACACCCTACAATGAGCAGTTCTTC. Encoded protein: CASSSTPYNEQFF. The variable domain in full, with the rest retrieved from reference TRBV11-3 and TRBJ2-1, is EAGVVQSPRYKIIEKKQPVAFWCNPISGHNTLYWYLQNLGQGPELLIRYENEEAVDDSQLPKDRFSAERLKGVDSTLKIQPAELGDSAVYLCASSSTPYNEQFFGPGTRLTVL.

The rearrangement uses TRBV7-2 and TRBJ2-7, with TRBD1 matching 7 bases. The germline CDR1 and CDR2 sequences are SGHTA and FQGNSA. The length of the CDR3 is 16 residues. The V and J ends lost 5 bases and 2 bases, in that order; junction bases with no gene match: 12. CDR3 loop: CASSLTAPGQTYEQYF. The DNA for the CDR3 is TGTGCCAGCAGCCTAACTGCGCCGGGACAGACCTACGAGCAGTACTTC.

J is TRBJ2-7 and V is TRBV18; either TRBD1 or TRBD2 may fit D (6 bases each). CDR1 is KGHSH and CDR2 is LQKENI in the germline V gene. This CDR3 is built from 14 residues. V was clipped by 6 bases and J by 4 bases, with 16 bases between them. CDR3 nucleotide sequence: TGTGCCAGCTCCCTCTTGAGGGGGGAGTACGAGCAGTACTTC. This translates into CASSLLRGEYEQYF.

The gene calls are TRBV5-4 and TRBJ2-1, with D perhaps TRBD1 or TRBD2 (5 bases each). The V end was cut by 0 bases, the J end by 4 bases, with 8 bases between. The germline V gene encodes CDR1 SGHNT and CDR2 YYREEE (reference sequence). CDR3 size: 14 residues. CDR3: CASSLAGPYNEQFF. DNA of the CDR3: TGTGCCAGCAGCTTGGCGGGGCCTTACAATGAGCAGTTCTTC.

The rearrangement uses TRBV28 and TRBJ1-2, with no clear D. This CDR3 comprises 12 residues. V was clipped by 6 bases and J by 6 bases, with 11 bases between them. In germline, CDR1 is MDHEN, CDR2 SYDVKM. The CDR3 DNA reads as TGTGCCAGCAGGTCGGTCCGGGATGGCTACACCTTC. Translating gives CASRSVRDGYTF.